This record concerns one T cell receptor beta chain sequence. Its antigen is as yet unknown. Between the trimmed V and J ends, which lost 8 bases and 8 bases, there was a span of 18 bases. CDR1 is MNHNS and CDR2 is SASEGT in the germline V gene. The CDR3 is 13 residues long. The primer mix had 60 Vbeta and 13 Jbeta primers. Only in-frame clones appear in the TCRdb table, and some are missing; sequencing was by immunoSEQ multiplex PCR. Among over 3,500 clones listed, approximately 84% were seen once. The sample is drawn from a study of cytomegalovirus exposure and HLA in healthy donors. Overall study findings and caveats: There were reportedly fewer N-insertions in an Asian-associated ancestry cluster than the approximately 700-donor mean, in a later analysis. Analyses of presence and absence presupposed an approximately uniform sequencing depth across donors. A later analysis linked a missense DCLRE1C variant to TCR beta V- and J-gene trimming.

Sequencing was performed on PBMCs. This TCR derives from a woman aged 40-49 years in good health and CMV-seropositive. This chain uses TRBV6-1 with TRBJ1-1; D is unresolved. The CDR3 sequence is CASGQGRPLEAFF. The CDR3 DNA reads TGTGCCAGCGGCCAAGGCAGGCCGTTAGAAGCTTTCTTT.